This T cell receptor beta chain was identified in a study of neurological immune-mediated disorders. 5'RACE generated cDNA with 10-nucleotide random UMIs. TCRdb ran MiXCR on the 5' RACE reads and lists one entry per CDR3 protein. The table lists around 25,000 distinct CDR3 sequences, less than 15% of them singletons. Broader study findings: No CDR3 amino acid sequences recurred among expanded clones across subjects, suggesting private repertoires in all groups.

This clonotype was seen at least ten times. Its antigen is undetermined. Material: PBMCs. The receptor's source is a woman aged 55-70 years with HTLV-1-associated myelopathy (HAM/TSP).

CDR3 region: CASSRGLEETQYF. The DNA for the CDR3 is TGTGCCAGCAGCCGAGGACTCGAGGAGACCCAGTACTTC. V usage is TRBV14 and J usage is TRBJ2-5, with D possibly TRBD2 on 5 matching bases. Germline-derived CDR1 and CDR2 are SGHDN and FVKESK. The germline V and J ends were trimmed by 4 bases and 5 bases, with 11 bases remaining between them. The CDR3 is made up of 13 amino acids.